This T cell receptor (beta chain) was obtained from a study of blood T cell repertoires in COVID-19. For the study at large: Collection of acute and convalescent COVID-19 samples took place in the United States, Italy and Spain. The cDNA or gDNA used as material had been derived from T cells, B-cell-depleted T cells, or PBMCs.

The CDR3 extends over 14 amino acids. Looked up from germline, CDR1 is MGHRA and CDR2 is YSYEKL. The germline V and J ends were trimmed by 0 bases and 9 bases, with 12 bases remaining between them. Under the authors' procedure: Reference gene primer amplification gave nucleated cell count estimates. Clones were sequenced by immunoSEQ multiplex PCR, and TCRdb holds only the in-frame ones, with some missing. V, J and clone size are those of that table, while D and trimming were read from the DNA. The table has 58,000 or so clones, roughly 71% seen once. The chain couples TRBV4-1 to TRBJ2-1; weak D call: TRBD1 (6 bases). Source material: peripheral blood. This sequence was found in a woman older than 75 with acute or convalescent COVID-19. CDR3 amino acids: CASSQDRGIIEQFF. The CDR3 DNA is TGCGCCAGCAGCCAAGACAGGGGCATAATTGAGCAGTTCTTC.